This TCR beta chain was retrieved from a study of T cells in Graves' hyperthyroidism and ophthalmopathy. General study points: Blood held most thyroid clonotypes expanded above 0.001 frequency.

There are many counts of this clonotype. Its antigen is still unknown. This CDR3 has 15 residues. V lost 5 bases, J lost 7 bases, and 11 bases stayed unmatched. The source material, RNA transcripts, was used to amplify TCR beta CDR3 regions. TCR CDR3 regions were first amplified by RT-PCR with HTBI primers. MiXCR, run by TCRdb on the multiplex PCR reads, gives a single entry per CDR3 protein. The table records 450,000 to 700,000 distinct CDR3 sequences, more than 45% of them present only once. The sample comprised peripheral blood or thyroid tissue (not recorded which). The J gene is TRBJ2-7, the V gene TRBV12-3 or TRBV12-4; 10 nucleotides align to TRBD2. This sequence originates from an adult woman with Graves' disease, either hyperthyroidism or ophthalmopathy (not recorded which). CDR3 in DNA: TGTGCCAGCAGTGGGACTAGCGATAAATCGGAGGAGCAGTACTTC. Its translation: CASSGTSDKSEEQYF.